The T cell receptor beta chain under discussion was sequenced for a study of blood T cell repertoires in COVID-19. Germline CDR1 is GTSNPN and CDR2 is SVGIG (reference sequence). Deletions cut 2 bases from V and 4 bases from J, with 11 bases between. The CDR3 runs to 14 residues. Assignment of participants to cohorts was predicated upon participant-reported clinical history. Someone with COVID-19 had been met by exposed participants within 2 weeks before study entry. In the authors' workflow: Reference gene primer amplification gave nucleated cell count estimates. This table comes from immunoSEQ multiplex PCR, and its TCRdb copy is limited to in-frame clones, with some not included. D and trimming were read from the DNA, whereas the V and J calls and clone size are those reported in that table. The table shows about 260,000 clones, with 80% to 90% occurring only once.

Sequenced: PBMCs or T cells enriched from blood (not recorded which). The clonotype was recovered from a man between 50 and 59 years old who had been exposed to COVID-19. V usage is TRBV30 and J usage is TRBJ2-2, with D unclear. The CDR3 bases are TGTGCCTGGAGTCTACAGAGCCGCACCGGGGAGCTGTTTTTT. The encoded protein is CAWSLQSRTGELFF.